The present entry profiles one T cell receptor (beta chain) with its context. Only Caucasian adults living in Nashville, Tennessee made up the donor group. Generated by immunoSEQ multiplex PCR, the TCRdb table keeps only in-frame clones and is missing some. In the table there are roughly 1,500,000 clones, 98% of which are singletons. The CDR3 has 13 amino acids. Trimming took 6 bases from V and 4 from J, leaving 11 bases between them. Germline CDR1 and CDR2: MNHEY and SVGAGI. This record comes from a study of shared clonotypes between healthy human individuals. The receptor was isolated from a man in his thirties or forties in good health. The sample taken for sequencing was naive CD4+ T cells sorted from blood. Noted subset: CD45RA+ positively selected. The chain couples TRBV6-5 to TRBJ2-3; possibly TRBD1 for D (6 bases). The CDR3 DNA follows: TGTGCCAGCAGAAACAGGGCGGCAGATACGCAGTATTTT. It is translated as CASRNRAADTQYF.